Sequencing of this T cell receptor beta chain was carried out in a study of blood T cell repertoires in COVID-19. Here immunoSEQ multiplex PCR was the method, and the copy in TCRdb shows in-frame clones only, minus some. The sample includes some 200,000 clones, about 89% seen only once; the top ten take around 8%. Losses at the gene ends were 8 bases for V and 2 bases for J; bases not matched to a gene: 15. This CDR3 contains 19 residues. Per the germline V gene, CDR1 is SGHAT and CDR2 is FQNNGV. The chain joins TRBV11-2 to TRBJ2-1; 13 bases agree with TRBD2. The sequenced sample was PBMCs or T cells enriched from blood (not recorded which). The source of this sequence is a woman aged 18-30 years who had recovered from COVID-19. This CDR3 reads CASRKPGLAGKSTYNEQFF. The CDR3 DNA reads as TGTGCCAGCCGTAAACCGGGACTAGCGGGGAAGAGCACCTACAATGAGCAGTTCTTC.